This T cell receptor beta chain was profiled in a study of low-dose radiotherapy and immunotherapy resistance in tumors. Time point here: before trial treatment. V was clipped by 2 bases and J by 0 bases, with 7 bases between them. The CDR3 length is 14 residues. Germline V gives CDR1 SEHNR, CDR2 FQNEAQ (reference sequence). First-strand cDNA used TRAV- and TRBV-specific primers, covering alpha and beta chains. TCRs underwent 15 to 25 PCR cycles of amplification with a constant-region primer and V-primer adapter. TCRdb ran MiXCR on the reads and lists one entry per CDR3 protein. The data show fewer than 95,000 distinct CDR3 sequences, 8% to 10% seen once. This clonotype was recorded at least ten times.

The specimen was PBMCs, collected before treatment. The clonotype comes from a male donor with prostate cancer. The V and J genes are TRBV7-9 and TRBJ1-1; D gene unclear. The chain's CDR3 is CASSLSGLNTEAFF. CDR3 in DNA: TGTGCCAGCAGCTTATCTGGGTTGAACACTGAAGCTTTCTTT.